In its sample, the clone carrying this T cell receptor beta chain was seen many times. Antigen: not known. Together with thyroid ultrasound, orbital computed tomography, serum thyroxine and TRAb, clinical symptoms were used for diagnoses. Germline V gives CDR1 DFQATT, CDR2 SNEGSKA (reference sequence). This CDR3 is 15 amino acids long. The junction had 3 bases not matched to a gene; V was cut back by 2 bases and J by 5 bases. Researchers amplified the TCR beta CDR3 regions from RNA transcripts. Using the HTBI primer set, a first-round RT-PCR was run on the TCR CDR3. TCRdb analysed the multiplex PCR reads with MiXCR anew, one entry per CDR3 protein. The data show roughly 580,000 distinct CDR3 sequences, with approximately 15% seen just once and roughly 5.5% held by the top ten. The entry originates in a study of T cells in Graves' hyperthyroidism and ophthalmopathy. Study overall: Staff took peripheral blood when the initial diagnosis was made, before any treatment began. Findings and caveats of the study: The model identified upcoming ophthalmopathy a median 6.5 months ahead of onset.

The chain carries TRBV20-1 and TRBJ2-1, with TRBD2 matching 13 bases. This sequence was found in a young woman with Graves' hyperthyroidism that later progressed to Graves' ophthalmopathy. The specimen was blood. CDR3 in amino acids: CSARSGLAGDNEQFF. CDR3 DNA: TGCAGTGCTAGATCAGGACTAGCGGGAGACAATGAGCAGTTCTTC.